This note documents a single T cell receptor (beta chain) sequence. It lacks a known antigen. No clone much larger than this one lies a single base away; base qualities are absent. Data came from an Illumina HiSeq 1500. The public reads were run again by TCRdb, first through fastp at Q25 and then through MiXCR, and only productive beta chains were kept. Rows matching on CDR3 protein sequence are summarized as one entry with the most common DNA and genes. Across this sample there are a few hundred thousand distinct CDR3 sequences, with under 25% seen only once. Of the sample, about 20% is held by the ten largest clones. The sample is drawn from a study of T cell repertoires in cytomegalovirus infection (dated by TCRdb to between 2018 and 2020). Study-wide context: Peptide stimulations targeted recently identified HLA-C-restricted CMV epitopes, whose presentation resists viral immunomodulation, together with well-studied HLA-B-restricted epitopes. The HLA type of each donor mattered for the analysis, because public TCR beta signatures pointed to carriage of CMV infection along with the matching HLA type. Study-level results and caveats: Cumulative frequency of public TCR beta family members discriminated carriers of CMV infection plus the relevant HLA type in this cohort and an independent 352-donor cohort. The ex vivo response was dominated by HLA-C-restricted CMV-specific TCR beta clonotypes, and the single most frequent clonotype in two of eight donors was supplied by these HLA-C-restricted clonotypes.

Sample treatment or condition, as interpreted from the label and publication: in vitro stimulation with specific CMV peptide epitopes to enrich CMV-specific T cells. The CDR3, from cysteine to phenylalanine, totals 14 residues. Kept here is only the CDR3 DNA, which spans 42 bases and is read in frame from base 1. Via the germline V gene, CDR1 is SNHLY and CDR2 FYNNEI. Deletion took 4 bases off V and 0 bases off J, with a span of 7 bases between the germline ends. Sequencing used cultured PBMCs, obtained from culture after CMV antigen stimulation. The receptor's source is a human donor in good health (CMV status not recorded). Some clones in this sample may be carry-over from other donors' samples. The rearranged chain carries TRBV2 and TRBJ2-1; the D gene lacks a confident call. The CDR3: CASSVGSSYNEQFF. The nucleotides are TGTGCCAGCAGTGTGGGTAGCTCCTACAATGAGCAGTTCTTC.